This TCR beta chain was identified in a study of technical replicates of blood from a handful of donors. Data came from immunoSEQ multiplex PCR; TCRdb stores just in-frame clones and leaves some out. The data contain tens of thousands of clones, nearly 97% of them singletons. Germline loops: CDR1 SGHRS, CDR2 YFSETQ. The CDR3 extends over 15 amino acids. V dropped 3 bases and J dropped 2; count of bases not matched to a gene: 2. This TCR was sampled from a human donor in good health. J is TRBJ2-7 and V is TRBV5-1, with 13 nucleotides matching TRBD2. Material: T cells isolated from PBMCs. The CDR3: CASSWGLAGTYEQYF. As DNA, the CDR3 is TGCGCCAGCAGCTGGGGACTAGCGGGAACCTACGAGCAGTACTTC. Full variable domain (missing parts from reference TRBV5-1 and TRBJ2-7): KAGVTQTPRYLIKTRGQQVTLSCSPISGHRSVSWYQQTPGQGLQFLFEYFSETQRNKGNFPGRFSGRQFSNSRSEMNVSTLELGDSALYLCASSWGLAGTYEQYFGPGTRLTVT.